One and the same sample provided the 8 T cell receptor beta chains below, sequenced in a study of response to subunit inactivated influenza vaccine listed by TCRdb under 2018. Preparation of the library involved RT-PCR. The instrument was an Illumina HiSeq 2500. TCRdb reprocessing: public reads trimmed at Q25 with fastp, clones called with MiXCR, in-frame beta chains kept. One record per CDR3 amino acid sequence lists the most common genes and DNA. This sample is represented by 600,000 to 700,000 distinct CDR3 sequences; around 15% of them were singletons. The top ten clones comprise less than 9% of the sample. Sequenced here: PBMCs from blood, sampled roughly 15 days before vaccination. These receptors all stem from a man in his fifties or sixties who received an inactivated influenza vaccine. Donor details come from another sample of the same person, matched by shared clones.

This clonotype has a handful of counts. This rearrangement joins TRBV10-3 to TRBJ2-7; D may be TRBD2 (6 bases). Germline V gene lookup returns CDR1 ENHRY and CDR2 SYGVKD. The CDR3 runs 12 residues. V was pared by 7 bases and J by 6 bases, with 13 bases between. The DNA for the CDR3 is TGTGCCATCAACCGCGGGGATGGCGAGCAGTACTTC. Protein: CAINRGDGEQYF.

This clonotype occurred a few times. Written as DNA, the CDR3 is TGTGCCTGGAGTGGTGGGACAGAGATCTACAATGAGCAGTTCTTC. This gives the protein CAWSGGTEIYNEQFF. This chain links TRBV30 with TRBJ2-1; 7 nucleotides align to TRBD1. The CDR3 runs 15 residues. Germline V lookup: CDR1 GTSNPN, CDR2 SVGIG (reference sequence). V lost 1 base and J lost 3; bases outside the gene matches: 6.

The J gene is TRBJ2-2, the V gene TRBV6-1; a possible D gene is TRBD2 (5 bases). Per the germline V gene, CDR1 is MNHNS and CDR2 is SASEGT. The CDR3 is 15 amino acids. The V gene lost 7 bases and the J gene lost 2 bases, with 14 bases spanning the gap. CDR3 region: CASMPPRTNTGELFF. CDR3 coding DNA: TGTGCCAGCATGCCGCCCCGGACTAACACCGGGGAGCTGTTTTTT.

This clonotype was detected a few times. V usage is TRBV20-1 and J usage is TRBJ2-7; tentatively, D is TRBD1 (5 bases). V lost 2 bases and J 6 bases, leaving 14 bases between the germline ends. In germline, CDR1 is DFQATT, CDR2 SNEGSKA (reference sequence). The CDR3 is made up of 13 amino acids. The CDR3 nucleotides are TGCAGTGCTAGACATGGGGCCACTGGCGAGCAGTACTTC. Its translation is CSARHGATGEQYF.

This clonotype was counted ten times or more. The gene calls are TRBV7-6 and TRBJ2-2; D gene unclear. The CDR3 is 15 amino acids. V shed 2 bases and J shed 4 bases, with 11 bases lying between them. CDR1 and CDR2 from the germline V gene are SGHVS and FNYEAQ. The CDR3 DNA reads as TGTGCCAGCAGCTTATCCCCGGGTAGCACCGGGGAGCTGTTTTTT. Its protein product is CASSLSPGSTGELFF.

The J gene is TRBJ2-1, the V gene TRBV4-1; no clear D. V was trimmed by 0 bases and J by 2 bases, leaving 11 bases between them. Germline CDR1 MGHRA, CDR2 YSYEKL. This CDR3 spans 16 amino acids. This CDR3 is CASSQEVAAAYNEQFF. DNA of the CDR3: TGCGCCAGCAGCCAAGAAGTTGCTGCTGCCTACAATGAGCAGTTCTTC.

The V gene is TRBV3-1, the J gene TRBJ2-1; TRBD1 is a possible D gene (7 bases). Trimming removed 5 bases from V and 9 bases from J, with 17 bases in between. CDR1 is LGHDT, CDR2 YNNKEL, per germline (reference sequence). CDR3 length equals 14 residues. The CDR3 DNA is TGTGCCAGCAGCTCACAGGGGAGTAGCGGTGAGCAGTTCTTC. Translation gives CASSSQGSSGEQFF.

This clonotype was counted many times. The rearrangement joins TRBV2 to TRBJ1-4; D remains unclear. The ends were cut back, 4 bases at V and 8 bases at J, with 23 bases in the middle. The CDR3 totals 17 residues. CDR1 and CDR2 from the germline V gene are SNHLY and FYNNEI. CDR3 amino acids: CASSATGILKLEEKLFF. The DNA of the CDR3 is TGTGCCAGCAGTGCCACCGGGATCCTCAAACTAGAAGAAAAACTGTTTTTT.